This T cell receptor beta chain came from a study of a mutant IDH1 vaccine in newly diagnosed glioma. Study-level background: The study started vaccination 4-6 weeks after radiotherapy alone, or with temozolomide cycles.

Method: immunoSEQ multiplex PCR; TCRdb's copy keeps in-frame clones and lacks some. The table lists under 150,000 clones, around four fifths of them singletons, with 4.5% to 6% in the top ten. Notes on this clone: Its antigen is not identified.

The time point: week 11, during vaccination. Alongside topical imiquimod, each dose of vaccine comprised 300 ug of mutant IDH1 20-mer peptide. The material was PBMCs, obtained from a glioma patient whose treatment included an IDH1 peptide vaccine. This clonotype originated in a man aged 35 to 55 with glioma.

The CDR3 DNA is TGTGCCAGCAGTTTGGCAGGCCTCAATTCACCCCTCCACTTT. It is translated as CASSLAGLNSPLHF. The rearrangement joins TRBV28 to TRBJ1-6, with D unresolved. V lost 3 bases, J lost 7 bases, and 10 bases lay in between. This CDR3 is built from 14 residues. CDR1 and CDR2 from the germline V gene are MDHEN and SYDVKM. The complete variable domain, with remaining parts taken from reference TRBV28 and TRBJ1-6, reads DVKVTQSSRYLVKRTGEKVFLECVQDMDHENMFWYRQDPGLGLRLIYFSYDVKMKEKGDIPEGYSVSREKKERFSLILESASTNQTSMYLCASSLAGLNSPLHFGNGTRLTVT.